Below, one T cell receptor (beta chain) is given with its context. This sample is drawn from a study of molecular identifiers for immune sequencing clone quantification. TCRdb used MiXCR to reprocess the PCR reads, holding one entry per CDR3 protein. The data hold some 97,000 distinct CDR3 sequences, with 36% observed a single time. V was trimmed by 2 bases and J by 1 base, leaving 17 bases between them. The CDR3 covers 18 residues. Germline V gene data show CDR1 as MGHRA and CDR2 as YSYEKL. This sequence was found in a human donor in good health. Some libraries in this study had Jurkat cell RNA spiked in. The V and J genes are TRBV4-1 and TRBJ2-2; maybe TRBD1 (5 bases). Sequenced: naive CD8+ T cells from blood, with Jurkat cell RNA spiked in. Subset meaning: FACS-sorted CD8+CD4-CCR7+CD45RA+ naive T cells. CDR3 sequence reads: CASSQRSPGHMNTGELFF. The CDR3 DNA reads TGCGCCAGCAGCCAAAGATCTCCCGGACACATGAACACCGGGGAGCTGTTTTTT.